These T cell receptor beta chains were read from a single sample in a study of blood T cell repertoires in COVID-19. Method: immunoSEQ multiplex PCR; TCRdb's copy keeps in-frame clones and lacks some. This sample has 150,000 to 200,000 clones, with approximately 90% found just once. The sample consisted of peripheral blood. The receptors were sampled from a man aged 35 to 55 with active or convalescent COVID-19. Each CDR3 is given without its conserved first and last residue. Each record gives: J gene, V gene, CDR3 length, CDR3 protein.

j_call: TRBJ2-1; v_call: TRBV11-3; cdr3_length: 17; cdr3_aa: ASSGRTGGSSGRANEQF
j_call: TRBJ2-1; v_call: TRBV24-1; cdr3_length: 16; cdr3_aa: ATSDSPGSGGSYNEQF
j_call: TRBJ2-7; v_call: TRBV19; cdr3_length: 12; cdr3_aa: ASSPSGIIYEQY
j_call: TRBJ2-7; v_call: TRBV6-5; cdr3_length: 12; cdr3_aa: ASRSGGTSYEQY
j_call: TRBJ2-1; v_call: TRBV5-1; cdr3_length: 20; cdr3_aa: ASSLEAVAGGNPLSSYNEQF
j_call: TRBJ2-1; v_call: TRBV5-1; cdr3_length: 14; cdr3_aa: ASSLGLAGGHNEQF
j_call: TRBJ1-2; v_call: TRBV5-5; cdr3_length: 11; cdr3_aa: ASSLAGEAGYT
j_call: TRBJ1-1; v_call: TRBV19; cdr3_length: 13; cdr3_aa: ASSMQGSDYTEAF
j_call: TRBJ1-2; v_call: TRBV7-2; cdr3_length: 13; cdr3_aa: ASSPWTGEAYGYT
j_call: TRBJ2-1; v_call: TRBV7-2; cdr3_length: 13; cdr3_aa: ASTRTSGRNNEQF
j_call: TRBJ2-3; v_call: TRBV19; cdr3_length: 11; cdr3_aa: ATVNGNTDTQY
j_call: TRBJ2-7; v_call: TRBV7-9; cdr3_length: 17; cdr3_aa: ASSLAPAGQSYFSYEQY
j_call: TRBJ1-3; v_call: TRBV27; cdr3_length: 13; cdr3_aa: ASSSTGSSGNTIY
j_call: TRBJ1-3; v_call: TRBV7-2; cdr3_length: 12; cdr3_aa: ASSSGSSGNTIY
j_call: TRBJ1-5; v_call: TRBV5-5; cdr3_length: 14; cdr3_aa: ASSFLGGDWNQPQH
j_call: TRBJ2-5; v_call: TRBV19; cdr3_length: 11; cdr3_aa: ASSTGARETQY
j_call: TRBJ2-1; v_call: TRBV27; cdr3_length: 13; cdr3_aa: ASRGSGRTYNEQF
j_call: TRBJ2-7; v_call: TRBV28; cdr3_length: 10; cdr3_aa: ASSGGEYEQY
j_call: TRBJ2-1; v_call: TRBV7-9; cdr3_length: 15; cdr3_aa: ASSLPLGTRKFNEQF
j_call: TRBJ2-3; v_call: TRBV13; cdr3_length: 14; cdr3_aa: ASSLGWDRSSDTQY
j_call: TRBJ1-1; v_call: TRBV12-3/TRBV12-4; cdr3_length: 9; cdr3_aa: ASSFAGDAF
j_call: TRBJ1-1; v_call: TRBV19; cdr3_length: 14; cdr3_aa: ASSIAPDRGPSEAF
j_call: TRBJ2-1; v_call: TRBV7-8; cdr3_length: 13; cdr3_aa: ASSLASGAYNEQF
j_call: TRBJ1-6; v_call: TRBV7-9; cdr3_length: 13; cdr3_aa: ASSPRQGLNSPLH
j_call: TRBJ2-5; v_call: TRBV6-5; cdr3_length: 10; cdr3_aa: ASSYSRETQY
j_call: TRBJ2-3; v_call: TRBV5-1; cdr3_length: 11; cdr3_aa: ASSLQVSDTQY
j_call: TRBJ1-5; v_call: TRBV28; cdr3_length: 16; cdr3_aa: ASIEGRQGGYSNQPQH
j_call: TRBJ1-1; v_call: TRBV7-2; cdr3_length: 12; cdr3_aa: ASSLPGANTEAF
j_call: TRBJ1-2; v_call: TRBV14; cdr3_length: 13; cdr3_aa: ASSQDYGGGRGYT
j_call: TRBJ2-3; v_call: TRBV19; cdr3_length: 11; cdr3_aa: ASSISVTDTQY
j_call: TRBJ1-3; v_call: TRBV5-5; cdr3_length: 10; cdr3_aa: ASSFQGNTIY
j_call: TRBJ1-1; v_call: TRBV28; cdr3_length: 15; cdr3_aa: ASSLLGTGLMNTEAF
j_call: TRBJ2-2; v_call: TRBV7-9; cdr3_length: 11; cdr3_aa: ASSLGLSGELF
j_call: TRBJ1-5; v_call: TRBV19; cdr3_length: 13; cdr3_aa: ASWLRGSGNQPQH
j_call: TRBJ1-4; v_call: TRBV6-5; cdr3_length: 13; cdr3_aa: ASSYGGTGQEKLF
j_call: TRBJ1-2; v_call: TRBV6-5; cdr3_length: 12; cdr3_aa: ASSYRDRVYGYT
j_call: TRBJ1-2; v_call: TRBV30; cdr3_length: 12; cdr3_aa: AWRSGQTNYGYT
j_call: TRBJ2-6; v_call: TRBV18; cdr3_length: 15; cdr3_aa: ASSPPDRVFGANVLT
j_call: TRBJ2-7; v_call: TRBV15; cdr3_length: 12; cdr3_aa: ATSRLTGSYEQY
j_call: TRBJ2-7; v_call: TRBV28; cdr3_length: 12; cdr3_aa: ASSAFVLDGFEY
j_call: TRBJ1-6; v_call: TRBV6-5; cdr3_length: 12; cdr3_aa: ASRPTAGGPPLH
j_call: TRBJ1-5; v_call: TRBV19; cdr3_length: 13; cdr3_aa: ASSTGVDLNQPQH
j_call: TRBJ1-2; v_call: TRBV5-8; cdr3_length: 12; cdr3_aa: ASSGGQGYYGYT
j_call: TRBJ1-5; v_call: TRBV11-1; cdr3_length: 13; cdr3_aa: ASSLGGARDQPQH
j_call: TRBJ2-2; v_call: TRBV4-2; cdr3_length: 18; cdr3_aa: ASSQGARLAGGPGTGELF
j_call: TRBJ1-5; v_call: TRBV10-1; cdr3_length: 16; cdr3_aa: ASSESQGGFGDNQPQH
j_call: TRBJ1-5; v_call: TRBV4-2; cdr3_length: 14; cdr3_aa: ASSPGRENSNQPQH
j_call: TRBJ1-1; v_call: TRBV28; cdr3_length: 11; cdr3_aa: ASQAPVNTEAF
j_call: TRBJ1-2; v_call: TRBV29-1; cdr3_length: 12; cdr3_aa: SVGEPGQLYGYT
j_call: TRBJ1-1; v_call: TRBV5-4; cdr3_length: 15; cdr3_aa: ASSIQLRQGGGTEAF
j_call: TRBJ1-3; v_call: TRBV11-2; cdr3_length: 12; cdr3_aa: ASSLAGAGNTIY
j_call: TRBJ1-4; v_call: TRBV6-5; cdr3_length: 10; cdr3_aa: ASSYTGEKLF
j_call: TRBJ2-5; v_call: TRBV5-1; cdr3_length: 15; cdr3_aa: ASSTRLAGGDQETQY
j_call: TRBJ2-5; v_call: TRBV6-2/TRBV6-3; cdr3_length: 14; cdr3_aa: ASSKQLAGGQETQY
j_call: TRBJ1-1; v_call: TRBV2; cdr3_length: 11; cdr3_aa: VVAGTGGTEAF
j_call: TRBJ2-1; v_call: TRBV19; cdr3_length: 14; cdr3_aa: ASSIGWTSGVNEQF
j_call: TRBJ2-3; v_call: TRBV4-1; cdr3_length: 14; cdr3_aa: ASSQVLAGGTDTQY
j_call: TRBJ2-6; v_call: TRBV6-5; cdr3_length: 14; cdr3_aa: ASSYSIGAGANVLT
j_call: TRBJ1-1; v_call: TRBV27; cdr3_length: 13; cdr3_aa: ASSSQGAGNTEAF